The table lists the clone carrying this T cell receptor (beta chain) with a count of one. The antigen is unknown. The record originates from a study of cytomegalovirus exposure and HLA in healthy donors. The study's findings and limits: TCR beta sequences numbering around 15,000 were associated with HLA alleles at 0.05 false discovery rate in a later analysis. The productive fraction for most TCR beta V segments was about 87% or about 30% in an earlier analysis.

Both 60 Vbeta primers and 13 Jbeta primers went into the PCR. The assay was immunoSEQ multiplex PCR, and TCRdb's table has in-frame clones only and misses some. The sample carries about 160,000 clones, 80% to 90% recorded once. Deletions cut 2 bases from V and 2 bases from J, with 18 bases between. The CDR3 consists of 17 residues. Germline V lookup: CDR1 SGHRS, CDR2 YFSETQ. The TCR comes from a woman aged 25 to 39 in good health and CMV-seropositive. The chain is built from TRBV5-1 and TRBJ2-3; a possible D gene is TRBD1 (6 bases). Sequenced material: PBMCs. The CDR3 DNA reads as TGCGCCAGCAGCTTAGTACCGGTCAGGGGTGACACAGATACGCAGTATTTT. This gives the protein CASSLVPVRGDTDTQYF.